This TCR beta chain was sequenced for a study of a mutant IDH1 vaccine in newly diagnosed glioma. Time point: baseline, week 1 (first vaccination visit). This sample's treatment: pre-vaccination baseline after standard-of-care therapy. The CDR3 contains 15 residues. Germline assignment: CDR1 SGHDT and CDR2 YYEEEE. V dropped 4 bases and J dropped 3 bases, with 17 bases sitting between them. This clone was seen just once. Only in-frame clones appear in the TCRdb table, and some are missing; sequencing was by immunoSEQ multiplex PCR. There are about 46,000 clones in the sample; roughly 90% occur only once, and 2% to 3% lies in the top ten.

This material consisted of PBMCs, taken from a glioma patient treated with radiotherapy, temozolomide or both. The origin of this receptor is a middle-aged man with glioma. The chain recombines TRBV5-6 with TRBJ2-7; D not resolved. CDR3 coding DNA: TGTGCCAGCAGCCGCACCCTCGGGCACTTCTACGAGCAGTACTTC. This sequence encodes CASSRTLGHFYEQYF.